The 20 T cell receptor beta chains below all came from one sample that was sequenced in a study of T cell responses to AZD1222 COVID-19 vaccine. Measured with immunoSEQ multiplex PCR; TCRdb has only the in-frame clones, and not every one. Among 85,000 to 100,000 clones listed, about 78% were seen once. This material consisted of peripheral blood, taken on day 0 of AZD1222 vaccination. The receptors stem from an adult in good health.

The gene calls are TRBV10-3 and TRBJ1-1; D ambiguous. In germline, CDR1 is ENHRY, CDR2 SYGVKD. The CDR3 is made up of 18 amino acids. The V and J ends lost 0 bases and 0 bases respectively, with 17 bases between them. The CDR3 is CAISESRADYTMNTEAFF. In nucleotides, the CDR3 is TGTGCCATCAGTGAGTCGAGGGCAGATTATACGATGAACACTGAAGCTTTCTTT.

The V call is TRBV5-4, the J call TRBJ2-1, with 11 bases fitting TRBD2. This CDR3 comprises 17 residues. Germline CDR1 and CDR2: SGHNT and YYREEE (reference sequence). Trimming cost V 6 bases and J 1 base; bases outside gene matches: 9. CDR3 DNA sequence: TGTGCCAGCACCCCGGGGCTAGCGGGAGGTTCCTACAATGAGCAGTTCTTC. Translation: CASTPGLAGGSYNEQFF.

This chain links TRBV25-1 with TRBJ1-6; D gene ambiguous. Trimming cost V 8 bases and J 7 bases, with 15 bases left between them. Germline loops: CDR1 MGHDK, CDR2 SYGVNS. The CDR3 is 14 residues long. The CDR3 bases are TGTGCCAGCGGAGGTCGGACGGGGAATTCACCCCTCCACTTT. Translating gives CASGGRTGNSPLHF.

The rearrangement joins TRBV4-2 to TRBJ2-2; perhaps TRBD1 as D (7 bases). V lost 4 bases, J lost 7 bases, and 16 bases lay in between. The CDR3 extends over 15 amino acids. Germline V gene data show CDR1 as LGHNA and CDR2 as YNFKEQ. The CDR3 bases are TGTGCCAGCAGCCCCGAGGAGGGGGCTGGCGGGGAGCTGTTTTTT. Its translation is CASSPEEGAGGELFF.

This clone came up a few times. The V gene is TRBV5-6, the J gene TRBJ1-1; D might be TRBD1 (5 bases). In germline, CDR1 is SGHDT, CDR2 YYEEEE. CDR3 length: 12 amino acids. V was shortened by 2 bases and J by 4 bases, with 6 bases between the two germline ends. CDR3 in amino acids: CASSFRVTEAFF. DNA of the CDR3: TGTGCCAGCAGCTTCAGGGTCACTGAAGCTTTCTTT.

The V and J genes are TRBV11-3 and TRBJ2-5, with D unclear. Germline V gene data show CDR1 as SGHNT and CDR2 as YENEEA. This CDR3 has 14 residues. V was clipped by 3 bases and J by 1 base, with 9 bases between them. The CDR3 spells CASSLGGTQETQYF. CDR3 nucleotide sequence: TGTGCCAGCAGCTTGGGTGGAACCCAAGAGACCCAGTACTTC.

V and J are TRBV19 and TRBJ2-2; 9 bases line up with TRBD1. CDR3 length: 15 residues. CDR1 LNHDA and CDR2 SQIVND come from the germline V gene (reference sequence). Trimming cost V 4 bases and J 5 bases; bases outside gene matches: 5. The CDR3 bases are TGTGCCAGTAGTACCGGGACAGGGTCAACCGGGGAGCTGTTTTTT. It yields the protein CASSTGTGSTGELFF. Looking up the rest from reference TRBV19 and TRBJ2-2 gives the full variable domain: DGGITQSPKYLFRKEGQNVTLSCEQNLNHDAMYWYRQDPGQGLRLIYYSQIVNDFQKGDIAEGYSVSREKKESFPLTVTSAQKNPTAFYLCASSTGTGSTGELFFGEGSRLTVL.

In DNA form, the CDR3 reads TGTGCCAGTAGAAGATACCCGCCGGACGAGGGATCGGATACGCAGTATTTT. Encoded protein: CASRRYPPDEGSDTQYF. This chain connects TRBV27 to TRBJ2-3; D may be TRBD2 (5 bases). CDR1 is MNHEY and CDR2 is SMNVEV in the germline V gene (reference sequence). V was pared by 9 bases and J by 6 bases, with 28 bases between. The CDR3 loop spans 17 amino acids.

This sequence joins TRBV30 and TRBJ2-3; tentatively, D is TRBD2 (6 bases). The V gene lost 0 bases and the J gene lost 5 bases, with 12 bases spanning the gap. The germline V gene encodes CDR1 GTSNPN and CDR2 SVGIG (reference sequence). The CDR3 has 14 residues. CDR3 in DNA: TGTGCCTGGAGTGTCTCTAGCGCAGTAGATACGCAGTATTTT. Translating it yields CAWSVSSAVDTQYF.

This clone came up once. V and J are TRBV5-1 and TRBJ2-7; 7 bases fit TRBD2. With 0 bases clipped from V and 2 bases from J, the junction kept 14 bases outside the gene matches. The CDR3 consists of 18 residues. CDR1 is SGHRS, CDR2 YFSETQ, per germline. The CDR3 region has the DNA TGCGCCAGCAGCTTGGAGGTTAGCGGGCCTCTATTAACCTACGAGCAGTACTTC. This codes for CASSLEVSGPLLTYEQYF. Based on the CDR3 plus reference TRBV5-1 and TRBJ2-7, the full variable domain is KAGVTQTPRYLIKTRGQQVTLSCSPISGHRSVSWYQQTPGQGLQFLFEYFSETQRNKGNFPGRFSGRQFSNSRSEMNVSTLELGDSALYLCASSLEVSGPLLTYEQYFGPGTRLTVT.

J is TRBJ2-7 and V is TRBV18, with a tentative D call TRBD2 (5 bases). The germline CDR1 and CDR2 sequences are KGHSH and LQKENI. This CDR3 has 11 residues. Between the trimmed V and J ends, which lost 6 bases and 3 bases, there was a span of 6 bases. The DNA for the CDR3 is TGTGCCAGCTCGGACTTCTACGAGCAGTACTTC. Translated, it gives CASSDFYEQYF. Looking up the rest from reference TRBV18 and TRBJ2-7 gives the full variable domain: NAGVMQNPRHLVRRRGQEARLRCSPMKGHSHVYWYRQLPEEGLKFMVYLQKENIIDESGMPKERFSAEFPKEGPSILRIQQVVRGDSAAYFCASSDFYEQYFGPGTRLTVT.

The rearrangement joins TRBV7-6 to TRBJ2-3; D is uncertain. V gave up 2 bases and J gave up 2 bases, with 11 bases separating them. Looked up from germline, CDR1 is SGHVS and CDR2 is FNYEAQ. The CDR3 is 15 residues long. CDR3 coding DNA: TGTGCCAGCAGCTTACAGGCCCGTTACACAGATACGCAGTATTTT. Residues: CASSLQARYTDTQYF.

The CDR3 nucleotides read TGTGCCAGCAGTTTCCCCCCGGGACAGGGCTATGGCTACACCTTC. Its protein is CASSFPPGQGYGYTF. This rearrangement joins TRBV28 to TRBJ1-2; 9 bases map to TRBD1. Germline assignment: CDR1 MDHEN and CDR2 SYDVKM. V trimming: 3 bases; J trimming: 4 bases; junction bases outside the gene matches: 6. The CDR3 is made up of 15 amino acids.

The chain combines TRBV7-2 with TRBJ2-5; no reliable D call. CDR1 is SGHTA and CDR2 is FQGNSA in the germline V gene. The CDR3 has 13 residues. V was trimmed by 1 base and J by 3 bases, leaving 6 bases between them. The CDR3 coding sequence is TGTGCCAGCAGCTTAGAGGCAGAAGAGACCCAGTACTTC. Translation: CASSLEAEETQYF.

The table lists this clone with a few counts. The chain recombines TRBV27 with TRBJ2-6; D call uncertain. CDR3 length: 14 amino acids. V was trimmed by 5 bases and J by 0 bases, leaving 5 bases between them. CDR1 MNHEY and CDR2 SMNVEV come from the germline V gene (reference sequence). CDR3 region: CASSLFSGANVLTF. The CDR3 DNA is TGTGCCAGCAGTCTCTTCTCTGGGGCCAACGTCCTGACTTTC.

V is TRBV3-1 (or the pseudogene TRBV3-2) and J is TRBJ2-5, with 7 bases fitting TRBD1. This CDR3 spans 14 amino acids. Germline lookup yields CDR1 LGHDT and CDR2 YNNKEL (reference sequence). V lost 1 base, J lost 4 bases, and 3 bases stayed unmatched. The CDR3 is CASSQVAGGETQYF. Written as DNA, the CDR3 is TGTGCCAGCAGCCAAGTGGCAGGGGGAGAGACCCAGTACTTC.

The J gene is TRBJ1-1, the V gene TRBV4-2; D may be TRBD1 (5 bases). V was clipped by 5 bases and J by 3 bases, with 13 bases between them. Germline V CDR1 and CDR2: LGHNA, YNFKEQ. CDR3 length: 14 residues. The CDR3: CASSSLAGDTEAFF. The CDR3 nucleotides are TGTGCCAGCAGCAGCTTGGCGGGGGACACTGAAGCTTTCTTT.

The rearrangement joins TRBV5-4 to TRBJ2-1; the D call may be TRBD1 or TRBD2 (5 bases each). V shed 0 bases and J shed 7 bases, with 11 bases lying between them. In germline, CDR1 is SGHNT, CDR2 YYREEE (reference sequence). The CDR3 is made up of 14 amino acids. The CDR3 spells CASSLEGTGNEQFF. CDR3 in DNA: TGTGCCAGCAGCTTGGAAGGGACGGGGAATGAGCAGTTCTTC.

The V call is TRBV2, the J call TRBJ2-1; D unclear. Germline V gives CDR1 SNHLY, CDR2 FYNNEI. The CDR3 loop spans 15 amino acids. With 2 bases removed from V and 7 bases from J, the gap between germline ends came to 15 bases. The CDR3 loop reads CASSETGPNGNEQFF. The DNA of the CDR3 is TGTGCCAGCAGTGAAACTGGTCCTAATGGTAATGAGCAGTTCTTC.

Details on this clone: The junction does not match germline at one end; this may be a read error. Different DNA sequences within this sample yield the same CDR3. V is TRBV5-6 and J is TRBJ1-2; weak D call: TRBD1 (5 bases). CDR1 SGHDT and CDR2 YYEEEE come from the germline V gene. The CDR3 runs to 15 residues. The CDR3 reads CASLSKVWGSDGYTF. The CDR3 DNA reads as TGTGCCAGTCTATCTAAAGTTTGGGGGTCGGATGGCTATACCTTC.